This TCR beta chain appears in the sequencing data of a study of blood T cell repertoires in COVID-19. Study information: Nucleic acid was either cDNA or gDNA, and it came from T cells, B-cell-depleted T cells, or PBMCs.

As originally analysed: Amplification of reference gene primers was used by the study to estimate nucleated cell counts. Sequencing was performed with immunoSEQ multiplex PCR; in TCRdb, only in-frame clones are kept and a portion is missing. V and J calls and clone size are given by that table; D and trimming were obtained from the DNA. The sample shows some 85,000 clones, more than 65% of them seen only once. Germline CDR1 LNHNV, CDR2 YYDKDF (reference sequence). The CDR3 runs to 15 residues. V was shortened by 0 bases and J by 1 base, with 9 bases between the two germline ends. The sequence came from an elderly woman with active or convalescent COVID-19. The rearrangement uses TRBV15 and TRBJ2-5; D ambiguous. Sequencing input: peripheral blood. CDR3 in DNA: TGTGCCACCAGCAGAGAGGCCCTAGTCCAAGAGACCCAGTACTTC. Protein: CATSREALVQETQYF.